This T cell receptor beta chain was sequenced in a study of neurological immune-mediated disorders. Sample time point: longitudinal time-point 1 (baseline). Ten or more counts support this clonotype. TCRdb used MiXCR to reprocess the 5' RACE reads, holding one entry per CDR3 protein. The data contain 70,000 to 75,000 distinct CDR3 sequences, approximately 15% of them singletons. Germline CDR1 reads SGHRS; CDR2 reads YFSETQ. This CDR3 comprises 14 residues. V was cut by 7 bases and J by 0 bases, with 12 bases left in between. This sequence joins TRBV5-1 and TRBJ2-3; D not resolved. Material: PBMCs. The TCR sequence derives from a female donor with HTLV-1-associated myelopathy (HAM/TSP). The CDR3 region is CASGSLGSTDTQYF. The CDR3, as DNA: TGCGCCAGCGGGTCGCTAGGGAGCACAGATACGCAGTATTTT.